This T cell receptor (beta chain) was sequenced during a study of T cells in Graves' hyperthyroidism and ophthalmopathy. The V and J ends lost 5 bases and 5 bases, in that order; junction bases with no gene match: 13. Germline CDR1 reads MNHEY; CDR2 reads SMNVEV (reference sequence). CDR3 size: 16 residues. TCR beta CDR3 sequences were amplified from RNA transcripts. Researchers ran a first-round RT-PCR on the TCR CDR3 using the HTBI primer set. MiXCR was run by TCRdb on the multiplex PCR reads, yielding one entry per CDR3 protein. The sample includes around 490,000 distinct CDR3 sequences, about 20% seen only once; the top ten take 47%. In making diagnoses, clinical symptoms, serum thyroxine and TRAb, thyroid ultrasound and orbital computed tomography were all used. The sample holds many counts of this clonotype. What it recognizes is unknown. Whole-study results and caveats: Most thyroid clonotypes expanded above 0.001 were also detected in blood.

The sequencing sample was made of blood. The chain links TRBV27 to TRBJ2-5, with 8 bases that match TRBD1. This TCR came from a middle-aged man with Graves' ophthalmopathy. DNA for the CDR3: TGTGCCAGCAGTCCCCCTCCGGGGACAGGTAGGGAGACCCAGTACTTC. Its translation: CASSPPPGTGRETQYF.